The T cell receptor beta chain under discussion was sequenced for a study of blood T cell repertoires in COVID-19. Across the whole study: Samples representing acute and convalescent COVID-19 were sourced from the United States, Italy and Spain. In each case, the material was cDNA or gDNA derived from T cells, B-cell-depleted T cells, or PBMCs.

There are 12 residues in the CDR3. Trimming shortened V by 5 bases and J by 5 bases, and 9 bases separated the two germline ends. Germline lookup yields CDR1 LNHDA and CDR2 SQIVND (reference sequence). Original processing methods: Reference gene primer amplification gave estimated nucleated cell counts. Sequencing used immunoSEQ multiplex PCR; TCRdb keeps in-frame clones, though not all of them. V and J calls plus clone size are reproduced from that table; the DNA served to infer D and trimming. The data show 85,000 to 120,000 clones, about four fifths seen once. For this clone: Other DNA sequences from this sample encode an identical CDR3 as well.

This sequence was found in a human donor in a cohort sampled during active COVID-19. The sample comprised peripheral blood. V is TRBV19 and J is TRBJ1-1; possibly TRBD1 for D (6 bases). DNA for the CDR3: TGTGCCAGTAGTGAGCAGGGGACTGAAGCTTTCTTT. It yields the protein CASSEQGTEAFF. The full variable domain, rest sourced from reference TRBV19 and TRBJ1-1, is DGGITQSPKYLFRKEGQNVTLSCEQNLNHDAMYWYRQDPGQGLRLIYYSQIVNDFQKGDIAEGYSVSREKKESFPLTVTSAQKNPTAFYLCASSEQGTEAFFGQGTRLTVV.